The entry below describes one T cell receptor beta chain. The antigen it binds to is not known. No base-level quality is on record; no much larger clone is a single base apart. The CDR3 regions of human TCRbeta chains were analyzed by immunosequencing. The paper's processing steps were these. Repertoire TCRs were matched against a reference library of SARS-CoV-2-specific TCRs generated with the MIRA antigen-specificity platform. Breadth was defined as the fraction of unique TCRs that were SARS-CoV-2-associated. Depth was defined as the fraction of total T cells that were SARS-CoV-2-associated. Using the MIRA data, each spike-specific TCR was mapped to the spike region that the TCR reacts to and placed in a CD4 or CD8 class. Log10-transformed breadth and depth values were compared by one-way ANOVA with Sidak's multiple comparisons tests. What TCRdb holds here is the immuneACCESS table cut down to in-frame rearrangements. Part of the clones is not present; checked against another copy, under half of the missing clones reflect an unresolved V gene, and the others are unexplained. V, J and clone size are those of that table, while D and trimming were read from the DNA. The sample table shows 90,000 to 150,000 clones, and approximately 91% are seen once. The top ten hold 2% to 3% of the sample.

Taken with the paper, the label for time point translates to: baseline before first vaccination. Vaccinee samples were obtained from the UK trials COV001 and COV002, which included a single-blind randomized controlled phase 2/3 trial of AZD1222 (ChAdOx1 nCoV-19) in healthy adults. Trial participant PBMC samples were collected at day 0 and day 28 after the second dose for TCRbeta chain sequencing. This entry is derived from a study of T cell responses to AZD1222 COVID-19 vaccine (dated by TCRdb to the early 2020s). Some background on the complete study: AZD1222 recipients given second doses at about 4 weeks or at about 12 weeks were pooled, since spike-specific TCR depth and breadth were not found to differ between the two schedules. Trial participants were enrolled by age into subgroups of 18-55, 56-69 and 70-plus years, and approximately 150, 30 and 60 TCR-sequenced participants, respectively, were included in these subgroups. TCR sequencing covered some 250 trial participants: some 210 given two doses of AZD1222 and some 25 given two doses of MenACWY control vaccine. Study-wide conclusions, independent of this receptor: The vaccine-associated CD4 TCRs covered the entire spike protein, and the dominant responses fell in regions 160-218 and 743-854. Reportedly, almost half of the unique spike-specific TCRs recognized epitopes lying outside the regions that are mutated in the B.1.351 and B.1.1.7 variants. No day 14 peak-response samples were available, so repertoires were characterized only after the peak T cell response. Participants were mostly white British, with more females than males. The authors suggested clonal diversity may have been underestimated. Conclusions about previously exposed vaccinees were limited because only six AZD1222 recipients were SARS-CoV-2 seropositive at baseline. A significant rise in spike-specific TCR breadth and depth was observed after two AZD1222 doses relative to day 0 and relative to MenACWY recipients. The 56-69-year group was small, and its depth increase did not reach significance, likely because of low power.

From the cysteine through the phenylalanine, the CDR3 covers 15 amino acids. The CDR3 DNA has 45 bases and is translated from base 1. The germline V end is reduced by 0 bases and the J end by 6 bases; junction bases left unmatched: 4. The germline V gene supplies CDR1 SGHRS and CDR2 YFSETQ. Recombination connected TRBV5-1 to TRBJ2-7; 12 central nucleotides agree with TRBD2. The source material was peripheral blood, sampled on day 0 of AZD1222 vaccination. The TCR was taken from an adult in good health. At the DNA level, the sequence is TGCGCCAGCAGCTTGGCCCAGACTAGCGGGAGCGAGCAGTACTTC. This encodes CASSLAQTSGSEQYF.